This T cell receptor (beta chain) was sequenced for a study of shared clonotypes between healthy human individuals. Whole-study results and caveats: Investigators collected only blood, and repertoires in tissues likely differ.

In the original analysis: ImmunoSEQ only sent back junction sequences with no quality scores, so filtering was done differently. Here immunoSEQ multiplex PCR was the method, and the copy in TCRdb shows in-frame clones only, minus some. That table is the source of V, J and clone size, and D and trimming were worked out from the DNA. In the table there are 2 million to 2.5 million clones, just under 95% of which are singletons. The ends were cut back, 5 bases at V and 0 bases at J, with 11 bases in the middle. Germline-derived CDR1 and CDR2 are SGHRS and YFSETQ. CDR3 size: 14 residues. In the case of this clone: Its antigen is not identified.

The V and J genes are TRBV5-1 and TRBJ2-5; D call uncertain. Sequences were obtained from naive CD4+ T cells from PBMCs. Regarding subset: CD45RA+ positively selected. This clonotype originated in a man aged 18 to 30 in good health. Some clones in this sample may be carry-over from other donors' samples. Here the CDR3 reads CASSSRSYQETQYF. DNA for the CDR3: TGCGCCAGCAGTTCTCGGTCCTACCAAGAGACCCAGTACTTC.